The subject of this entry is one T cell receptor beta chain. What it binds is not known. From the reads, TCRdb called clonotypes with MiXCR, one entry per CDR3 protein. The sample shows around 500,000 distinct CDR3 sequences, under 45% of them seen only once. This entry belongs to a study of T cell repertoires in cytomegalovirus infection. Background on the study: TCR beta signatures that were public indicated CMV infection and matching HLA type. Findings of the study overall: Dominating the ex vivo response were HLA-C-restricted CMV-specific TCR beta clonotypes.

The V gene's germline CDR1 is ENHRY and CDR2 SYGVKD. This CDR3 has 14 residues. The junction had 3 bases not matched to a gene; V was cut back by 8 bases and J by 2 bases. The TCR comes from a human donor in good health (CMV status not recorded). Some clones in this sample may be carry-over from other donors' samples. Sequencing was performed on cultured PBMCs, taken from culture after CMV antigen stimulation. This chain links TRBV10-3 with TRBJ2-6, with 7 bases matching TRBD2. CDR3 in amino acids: CAIGRGAGANVLTF. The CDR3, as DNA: TGTGCCATCGGCCGGGGGGCTGGGGCCAACGTCCTGACTTTC.